This T cell receptor beta chain appears in the sequencing data of a study of T cell changes during pregnancy in multiple sclerosis. TCRdb's copy holds only in-frame clones and misses some; the assay was immunoSEQ multiplex PCR. This table holds under 120,000 clones, roughly 90% found once. CDR1 and CDR2 (germline): SGHDT, YYEEEE. The CDR3 is 13 amino acids. Trimming pared 3 bases from V and 8 bases from J, leaving 11 bases between. The genes are TRBV5-6 and TRBJ1-4, with D perhaps TRBD1 (6 bases). This receptor was identified in a female donor with multiple sclerosis, enrolled in a pregnancy study. Specimen: peripheral blood, collected after pregnancy. The CDR3 DNA reads as TGTGCCAGCAGCTACGGGACACCGGAAAAACTGTTTTTT. It yields the protein CASSYGTPEKLFF.